Presented here are 11 T cell receptor beta chains from one specimen sequenced in a study of T cells of healthy individuals. TCRdb fed the 5' RACE reads into MiXCR, producing one record per CDR3 protein. The sample carries about 57,000 distinct CDR3 sequences, around 16% recorded once. These receptors all stem from a human donor in good health.

This clonotype was counted at least ten times. This sequence joins TRBV4-1 and TRBJ1-5; D not certain. V lost 4 bases and J 1 base, leaving 11 bases between the germline ends. Per the germline V gene, CDR1 is MGHRA and CDR2 is YSYEKL. The CDR3 is 15 amino acids. For the CDR3, the DNA is TGCGCCAGCAGCCTTCGAGGTGTAAGCAATCAGCCCCAGCATTTT. This codes for CASSLRGVSNQPQHF.

This clonotype was counted at least ten times. V and J are TRBV6-1 and TRBJ2-1; D not resolved. V was clipped by 1 base and J by 7 bases, with 5 bases between them. The CDR3 totals 12 residues. Germline V CDR1 and CDR2: MNHNS, SASEGT. The CDR3 region has the DNA TGTGCCAGCAGTGAAGGTTGGAATGAGCAGTTCTTC. Amino acid sequence: CASSEGWNEQFF.

This clonotype was seen ten or more times. The chain employs TRBV5-4 and TRBJ2-3; TRBD2 matches at 8 bases. Germline V gives CDR1 SGHNT, CDR2 YYREEE (reference sequence). V shed 0 bases and J 1 base; nucleotides not matched to a gene: 4. This CDR3 spans 16 amino acids. CDR3 in DNA: TGTGCCAGCAGCTTGGATTGGGGACTAGGCACAGATACGCAGTATTTT. It yields the protein CASSLDWGLGTDTQYF.

In its sample, this clonotype was seen many times. The chain combines TRBV6-5 with TRBJ1-2, with 7 bases that match TRBD1. The trim removed 6 bases at V and 8 bases at J, leaving 6 bases unmatched. This CDR3 is 12 amino acids long. Germline CDR1 MNHEY, CDR2 SVGAGI. CDR3 region: CASRTGEGGYTF. The CDR3 DNA sequence: TGTGCCAGCAGAACAGGGGAGGGCGGCTACACCTTC.

This clonotype was observed many times. V gene TRBV5-6 combines with J gene TRBJ2-7; 7 nucleotides match TRBD1. CDR1 and CDR2 (germline): SGHDT, YYEEEE. V was clipped by 4 bases and J by 1 base; unmatched bases: 11. The CDR3 is made up of 16 amino acids. The CDR3 DNA follows: TGTGCCAGCAGCCCAGCCCTCGGGACAGAATCCTACGAGCAGTACTTC. Translation: CASSPALGTESYEQYF.

This clonotype was observed many times. V gene TRBV2 combines with J gene TRBJ1-5; D gene uncertain. Trimming shortened V by 6 bases and J by 0 bases, and 3 bases separated the two germline ends. The length of the CDR3 is 12 residues. The germline V gene has CDR1 SNHLY and CDR2 FYNNEI. This CDR3 reads CASRNSNQPQHF. As DNA, the CDR3 is TGTGCCAGCAGGAATAGCAATCAGCCCCAGCATTTT.

In this sample, this clonotype turned up many times. The gene calls are TRBV9 and TRBJ2-1; D is undetermined. This CDR3 is 13 amino acids long. Germline values: CDR1 SGDLS, CDR2 YYNGEE. V lost 7 bases and J 0 bases, leaving 8 bases between the germline ends. The CDR3 here is CASGVSSYNEQFF. The CDR3, as DNA: TGTGCCAGCGGGGTAAGCTCCTACAATGAGCAGTTCTTC.

This sequence joins TRBV6-2 or TRBV6-3 and TRBJ2-1, with 12 bases identical to TRBD1. Germline-derived CDR1 and CDR2 are MNHEY and SVGEGT. V lost 7 bases, J lost 9 bases, and 10 bases stayed unmatched. There are 15 residues in the CDR3. In nucleotides, the CDR3 is TGTGCCAGCACCACTATGGGACAGGGGGCGGCTGAGCAGTTCTTC. Residues: CASTTMGQGAAEQFF.

This clonotype was counted many times. V and J are TRBV6-6 and TRBJ2-7; 11 nucleotides match TRBD2. CDR3 length: 15 amino acids. Per germline, CDR1 MNHNY and CDR2 SVGAGI (reference sequence). V lost 1 base and J lost 6; bases outside the gene matches: 5. The CDR3 here is CASSYLTSGNGEQYF. The DNA of the CDR3 is TGTGCCAGCAGTTACTTGACTAGCGGGAATGGCGAGCAGTACTTC.

This clonotype was seen repeatedly, ten times or more. The chain couples TRBV3-1 to TRBJ1-1; D perhaps matches TRBD1 (5 bases). Germline assignment: CDR1 LGHDT and CDR2 YNNKEL (reference sequence). This CDR3 is 16 amino acids long. The ends were cut back, 3 bases at V and 1 base at J, with 15 bases in the middle. CDR3 amino acids: CASSHRGQGPNTEAFF. CDR3 DNA sequence: TGTGCCAGCAGCCACCGAGGTCAGGGCCCGAACACTGAAGCTTTCTTT.

This clonotype was recorded at least ten times. The J gene is TRBJ2-3, the V gene TRBV7-9; TRBD2 agrees at 10 bases. The CDR3 is made up of 15 amino acids. Germline CDR1 SEHNR, CDR2 FQNEAQ (reference sequence). V was pared by 2 bases and J by 1 base, with 0 bases of the junction left unmatched. This CDR3 reads CASSLLAGGTDTQYF. The CDR3 DNA reads as TGTGCCAGCAGCTTACTAGCGGGGGGCACAGATACGCAGTATTTT.